This is a list of T cell receptor beta chains from one sample in a study of radiotherapy plus CTLA-4 blockade in lung cancer. Here immunoSEQ multiplex PCR was the method, and the copy in TCRdb shows in-frame clones only, minus some. The profile shows about 33,000 clones, 80% to 90% of them singletons. The sequencing used peripheral blood, collected from a patient treated with radiotherapy plus ipilimumab. The receptors stem from a human donor with non-small cell lung cancer that progressed on radiotherapy plus ipilimumab. Both conserved end residues are part of each CDR3. Each record gives: V gene, CDR3 protein.

>TRBV19
CASSIGAGAHANYGYTF
>TRBV5-6
CASSPPGGSTDTQYF
>TRBV27
CASSRGGSSGNTIYF
>TRBV19
CASSIDPAGLNTEAFF
>TRBV7-9
CASSLAPGGNTIYF
>TRBV6-6
CASRPDRGEGSPLHF
>TRBV5-1
CASSSQAGGAGELFF
>TRBV27
CASSSRQVGFSNHYEQYF
>TRBV18
CASRRDSNTDTQYF
>TRBV6-5
CASSLGKTNYEQYF
>TRBV7-9
CASSLDIGGVQETQYF
>TRBV6-4
CASSELWRTDGAGELFF
>TRBV5-5
CASSSAPQAWYEQYF
>TRBV19
CASSPRTGGVSDTQYF
>TRBV19
CASMNRPTDTQYF
>TRBV11-1
CASSLTGPGGTQYF
>TRBV15
CATSTYNEQFF
>TRBV2
CASSEANQGGYTF
>TRBV18
CASSNPGPNTEAFF
>TRBV21-1
CASSLPPLTDTEAFF
>TRBV4-2
CASSQDWRGGDEQYF
>TRBV9
CASSVAGTPGETQYF
>TRBV6-5
CASSENTGGDEQYF
>TRBV28
CASSLSGNQPQHF
>TRBV19
CASSRTDLNEKLFF
>TRBV7-3
CASSPGQARGTEAFF
>TRBV29-1
CSVAASGYGYTF
>TRBV4-2
CASSHALAGGRNEQFF
>TRBV6-1
CASSGGQGGDEQFF
>TRBV19
CASSRATGGWNEQFF
>TRBV19
CASSIGRNYEQYF
>TRBV15
CATSRDGTRMNTEAFF
>TRBV12-5
CASRDFGSYNEQFF
>TRBV7-8
CASTRGQGNTIYF
>TRBV5-1
CASSLGDRELYGYTF
>TRBV5-4
CATQYRGGYGYTF
>TRBV11-1
CASANSGGARSGELFF
>TRBV15
CATSTQWTASNTGELFF
>TRBV9
CASSGGLGGLYNEQFF
>TRBV4-2
CASSQDARGNTEAFF
>TRBV10-3
CAIRQGDNYGYTF
>TRBV5-4
CASSLSGGSYNEQFF
>TRBV5-6
CASRDRGQGRNTIYF
>TRBV6-5
CASRDSGGAYNEQFF
>TRBV27
CASRAGQISNQPQHF
>TRBV15
CATSRDAASSHRREKLFF